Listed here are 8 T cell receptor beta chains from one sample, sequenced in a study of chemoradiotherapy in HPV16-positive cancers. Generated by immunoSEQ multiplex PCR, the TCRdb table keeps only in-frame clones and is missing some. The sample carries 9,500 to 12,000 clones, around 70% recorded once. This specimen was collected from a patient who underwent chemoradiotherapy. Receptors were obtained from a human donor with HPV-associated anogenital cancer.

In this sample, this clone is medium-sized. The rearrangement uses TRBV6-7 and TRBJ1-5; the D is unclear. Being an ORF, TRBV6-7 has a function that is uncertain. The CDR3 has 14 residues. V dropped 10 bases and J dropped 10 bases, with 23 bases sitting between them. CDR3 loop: CANPRQVDLIPQHF. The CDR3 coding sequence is TGTGCCAACCCGAGGCAGGTTGACTTAATTCCCCAGCATTTT.

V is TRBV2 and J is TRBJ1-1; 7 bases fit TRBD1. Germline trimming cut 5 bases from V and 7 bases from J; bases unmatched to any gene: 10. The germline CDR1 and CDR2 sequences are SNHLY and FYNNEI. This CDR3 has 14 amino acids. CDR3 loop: CASSPDRFFGEAFF. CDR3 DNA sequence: TGTGCCAGCAGTCCGGACAGGTTTTTTGGTGAAGCTTTCTTT.

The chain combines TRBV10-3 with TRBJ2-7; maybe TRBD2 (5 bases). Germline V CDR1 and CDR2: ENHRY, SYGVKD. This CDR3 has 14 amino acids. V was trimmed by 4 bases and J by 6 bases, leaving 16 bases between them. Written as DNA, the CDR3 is TGTGCCATCAGTGTGGTTCCCGGGGATTTCGAGCAGTACTTC. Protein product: CAISVVPGDFEQYF.

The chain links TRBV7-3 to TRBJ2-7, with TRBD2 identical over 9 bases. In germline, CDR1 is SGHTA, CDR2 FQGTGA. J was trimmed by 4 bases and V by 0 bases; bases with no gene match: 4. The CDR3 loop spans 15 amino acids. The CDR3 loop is CASSLTAGGQYEQYF. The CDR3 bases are TGTGCCAGCAGCTTAACTGCGGGAGGGCAGTACGAGCAGTACTTC.

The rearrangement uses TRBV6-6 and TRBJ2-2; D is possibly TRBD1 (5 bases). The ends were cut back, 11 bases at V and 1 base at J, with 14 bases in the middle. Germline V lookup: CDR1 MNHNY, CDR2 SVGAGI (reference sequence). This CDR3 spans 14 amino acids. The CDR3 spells CACRQGRNTGELFF. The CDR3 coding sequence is TGTGCCTGCCGGCAGGGCCGGAACACCGGGGAGCTGTTTTTT.

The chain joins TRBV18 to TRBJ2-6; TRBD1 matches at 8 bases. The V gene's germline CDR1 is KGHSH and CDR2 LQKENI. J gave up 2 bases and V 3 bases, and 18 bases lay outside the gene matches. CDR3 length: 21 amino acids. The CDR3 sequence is CASSPRGPGGLYTPGANVLTF. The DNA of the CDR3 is TGTGCCAGCTCACCTCGAGGGCCAGGGGGCTTATATACTCCTGGGGCCAACGTCCTGACTTTC.

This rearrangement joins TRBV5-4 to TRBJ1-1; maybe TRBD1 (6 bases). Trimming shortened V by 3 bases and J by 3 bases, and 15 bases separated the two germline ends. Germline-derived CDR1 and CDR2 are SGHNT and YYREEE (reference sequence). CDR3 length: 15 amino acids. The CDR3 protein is CASSSVGTTDTEAFF. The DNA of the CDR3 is TGTGCCAGCAGCTCGGTCGGGACAACCGACACTGAAGCTTTCTTT.

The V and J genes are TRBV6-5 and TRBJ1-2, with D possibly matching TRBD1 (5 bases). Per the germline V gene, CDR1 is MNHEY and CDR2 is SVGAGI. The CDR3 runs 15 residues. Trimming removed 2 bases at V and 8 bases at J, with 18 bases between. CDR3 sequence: CASSYALDTSLGYTF. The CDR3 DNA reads TGTGCCAGCAGTTACGCCCTGGACACCTCATTGGGCTACACCTTC.